Sequencing of this TCR beta chain was carried out in a study of blood T cell repertoires in COVID-19. Germline V lookup: CDR1 SNHLY, CDR2 FYNNEI. The ends were cut back, 4 bases at V and 4 bases at J, with 11 bases in the middle. The CDR3 is made up of 14 amino acids. Per the original data handling: Estimation of nucleated cell counts was performed using reference gene primer amplification. Repertoires were generated with immunoSEQ multiplex PCR, while TCRdb's copy carries only in-frame clones and drops some. For V, J and clone size, that table is used; D and trimming come from the DNA. Of approximately 85,000 clones listed, more than 80% were seen once; the top ten hold 25% to 30%.

The specimen was peripheral blood. The J gene is TRBJ1-5, the V gene TRBV2; tentative D call: TRBD1 (5 bases). The sequence was collected from a man aged 50-59 years with active or convalescent COVID-19. The CDR3 region is CASSAGQGNQPQHF. The DNA for the CDR3 is TGTGCCAGCAGTGCGGGCCAGGGAAATCAGCCCCAGCATTTT. Full variable domain (rest looked up from reference TRBV2 and TRBJ1-5): EPEVTQTPSHQVTQMGQEVILRCVPISNHLYFYWYRQILGQKVEFLVSFYNNEISEKSEIFDDQFSVERPDGSNFTLKIRSTKLEDSAMYFCASSAGQGNQPQHFGDGTRLSIL.